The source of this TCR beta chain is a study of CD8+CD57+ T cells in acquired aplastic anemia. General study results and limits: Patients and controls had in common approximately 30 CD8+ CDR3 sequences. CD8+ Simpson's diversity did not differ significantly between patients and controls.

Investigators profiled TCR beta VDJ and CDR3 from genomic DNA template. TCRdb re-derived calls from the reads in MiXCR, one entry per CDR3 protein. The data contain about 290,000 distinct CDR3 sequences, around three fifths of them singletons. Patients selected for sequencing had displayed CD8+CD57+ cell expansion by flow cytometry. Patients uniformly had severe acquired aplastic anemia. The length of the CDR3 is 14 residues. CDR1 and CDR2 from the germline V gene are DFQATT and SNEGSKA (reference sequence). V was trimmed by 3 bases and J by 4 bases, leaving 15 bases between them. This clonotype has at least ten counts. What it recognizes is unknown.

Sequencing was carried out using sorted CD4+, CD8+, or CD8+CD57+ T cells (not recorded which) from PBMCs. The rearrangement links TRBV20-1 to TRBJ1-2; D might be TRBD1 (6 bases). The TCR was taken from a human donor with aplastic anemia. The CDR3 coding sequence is TGCAGTGCTAGTGGGGGGGCTTACTCCTATGGCTACACCTTC. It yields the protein CSASGGAYSYGYTF.